These 3 T cell receptor beta chains originate from one sample sequenced in a study of T cell changes during pregnancy in multiple sclerosis. Assay used: immunoSEQ multiplex PCR; TCRdb lists only in-frame clones, some missing. This table holds approximately 64,000 clones, about 92% found once. Sample: peripheral blood, taken in the first trimester of pregnancy. The receptors shown here come from a female donor with multiple sclerosis, enrolled in a pregnancy study.

The chain couples TRBV9 to TRBJ2-7, with 10 bases aligning to TRBD2. The CDR3 covers 15 residues. Per germline, CDR1 SGDLS and CDR2 YYNGEE. V lost 0 bases, J lost 5 bases, and 5 bases stayed unmatched. CDR3 residues: CASSVELAGVNEQYF. The CDR3 DNA follows: TGTGCCAGCAGCGTAGAGCTAGCGGGAGTGAACGAGCAGTACTTC.

The rearrangement joins TRBV27 to TRBJ1-5, with D perhaps TRBD1 (6 bases). The CDR3 is 16 amino acids. Trimming stripped 3 bases from V and 0 bases from J, with 12 bases between. CDR1 and CDR2 (germline): MNHEY, SMNVEV (reference sequence). The CDR3 region is CASSLVRTDSNQPQHF. The CDR3 DNA follows: TGTGCCAGCAGTTTGGTCAGGACAGATAGCAATCAGCCCCAGCATTTT.

In its sample, this clone was seen once. This rearrangement joins TRBV9 to TRBJ2-1, with D unresolved. The CDR3 has 12 amino acids. Germline values: CDR1 SGDLS, CDR2 YYNGEE. V lost 0 bases to trimming and J lost 10 bases, with 8 bases between them. The CDR3 nucleotides read TGTGCCAGCAGCGTAGAGCAGAGGGAGCAGTTCTTC. It is translated as CASSVEQREQFF. Drawing the rest from reference TRBV9 and TRBJ2-1, the complete variable domain is DSGVTQTPKHLITATGQRVTLRCSPRSGDLSVYWYQQSLDQGLQFLIQYYNGEERAKGNILERFSAQQFPDLHSELNLSSLELGDSALYFCASSVEQREQFFGPGTRLTVL.